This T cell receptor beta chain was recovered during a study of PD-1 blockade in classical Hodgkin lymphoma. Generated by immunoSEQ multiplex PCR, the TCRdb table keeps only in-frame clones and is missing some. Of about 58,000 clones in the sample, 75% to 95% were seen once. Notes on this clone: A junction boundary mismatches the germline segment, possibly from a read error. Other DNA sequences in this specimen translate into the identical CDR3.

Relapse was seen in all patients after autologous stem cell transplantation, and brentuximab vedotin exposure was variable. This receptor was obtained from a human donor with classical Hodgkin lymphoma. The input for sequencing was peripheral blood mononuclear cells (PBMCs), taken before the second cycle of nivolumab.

DNA for the CDR3: TGCGCCAGTAGCCAAGAATTTCGGGGGGGCGAGGCTTTCTTT. Residues: CASSQEFRGGEAFF. V gene TRBV4-3 combines with J gene TRBJ1-1; TRBD1 is a possible D gene (6 bases). The germline CDR1 and CDR2 sequences are LGHNA and YSLEER. This CDR3 is 14 amino acids long.